This T cell receptor (beta chain) was obtained from a study of blood T cell repertoires in COVID-19. About the study: From the United States, Italy and Spain came samples of acute and convalescent COVID-19.

Per the original methods: Nucleated cell counts were estimated from reference gene primer amplification. Repertoires were generated with immunoSEQ multiplex PCR, while TCRdb's copy carries only in-frame clones and drops some. V, J and clone size are those of that table, while D and trimming were read from the DNA. The sample has about 270,000 clones, almost 85% seen once. This study enrolled people aged roughly 18 to 90 from roughly 24 US geographic areas. Clinical history reported by participants formed the basis on which cohorts were assigned. The V end was cut by 5 bases, the J end by 4 bases, with 8 bases between. The CDR3 is made up of 12 amino acids. Germline V gene lookup returns CDR1 MNHEY and CDR2 SMNVEV (reference sequence).

The receptor was isolated from a woman in her fifties or sixties with acute COVID-19. This chain uses TRBV27 with TRBJ2-5, with D possibly being TRBD2 (5 bases). Sequenced: PBMCs or T cells enriched from blood (not recorded which). CDR3 region: CASSIRGETQYF. CDR3 sequence (DNA): TGTGCCAGCAGTATACGGGGAGAGACCCAGTACTTC.